Ten or more counts support the clone carrying this T cell receptor (beta chain). Its antigen is not known. This sample is drawn from a study of identical twins. Germline V gene sequence: CDR1 SGHDT, CDR2 YYEEEE. This CDR3 has 14 amino acids. Trimming pared 0 bases from V and 5 bases from J, leaving 10 bases between. Study findings and constraints: Insertions ran lower in abundant cord blood beta clonotypes, though not in memory repertoires.

With template switching, a universal primer site was added, and the cDNA carried unique molecular identifiers. MiXCR, applied by TCRdb to the 5' RACE reads, yields one record per CDR3 protein. The sample gives roughly 720,000 distinct CDR3 sequences, roughly 18% of which show up once; approximately 14% is in the top ten. These data are also associated with another study on T cells expressing NK-cell markers. From that paper: Just one sequenced donor of eight was HCMV-seronegative, while seven were seropositive. Of CD8+ T cells, roughly 1.0-7.5% belonged to dominant NKG2C+ clonotypes in 5 to 7 donors.

The sequenced sample consisted of PBMCs. The receptor comes from a woman aged 18-29 years in good health. V and J are TRBV5-6 and TRBJ2-3; tentatively, D is TRBD1 (6 bases). The CDR3: CASSLGGPGDTQYF. In DNA, the CDR3 is TGTGCCAGCAGCTTGGGGGGGCCCGGAGATACGCAGTATTTT. The full variable domain, rest sourced from reference TRBV5-6 and TRBJ2-3, is DAGVTQSPTHLIKTRGQQVTLRCSPKSGHDTVSWYQQALGQGPQFIFQYYEEEERQRGNFPDRFSGHQFPNYSSELNVNALLLGDSALYLCASSLGGPGDTQYFGPGTRLTVL.